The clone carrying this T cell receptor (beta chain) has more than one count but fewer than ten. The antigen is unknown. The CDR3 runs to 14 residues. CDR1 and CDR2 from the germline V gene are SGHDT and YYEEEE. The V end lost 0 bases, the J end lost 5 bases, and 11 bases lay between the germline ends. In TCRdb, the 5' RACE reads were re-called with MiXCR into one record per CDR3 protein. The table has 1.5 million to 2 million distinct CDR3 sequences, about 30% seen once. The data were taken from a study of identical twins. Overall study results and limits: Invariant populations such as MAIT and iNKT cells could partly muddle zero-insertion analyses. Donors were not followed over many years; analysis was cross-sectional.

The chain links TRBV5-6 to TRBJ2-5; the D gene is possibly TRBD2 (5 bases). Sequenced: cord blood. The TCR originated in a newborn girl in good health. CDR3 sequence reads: CASSLVRGLETQYF. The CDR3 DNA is TGTGCCAGCAGCTTGGTCCGGGGATTGGAGACCCAGTACTTC.